Below, 27 T cell receptor beta chains from the same sample are listed, as sequenced in a study of blood T cell repertoires in COVID-19 (dated by TCRdb to the early 2020s). Library prep was done by the immunoSEQ multiplex PCR assay. In its TCRdb copy, this immuneACCESS table keeps in-frame sequences only and misses some clones. Where compared with another copy, unresolved V genes explain less than half of these, and the others have no known cause. The sample table lists around 42,000 clones, about 91% of them with a count of one. Approximately 3.3% of the sample rests with the top ten. Sequencing was performed on peripheral blood. These receptor sequences come from a human donor in a cohort sampled during active COVID-19.

The rearrangement links TRBV5-1 to TRBJ1-1; 10 nucleotides line up with TRBD1. This CDR3 region has 14 residues. Losses at the gene ends were 4 bases for V and 4 bases for J; bases not matched to a gene: 4. CDR1 is SGHRS, CDR2 YFSETQ, per germline. CDR3 DNA: TGCGCCAGCAGCGCGACAGGGGGCGGCACTGAAGCTTTCTTT. Protein sequence: CASSATGGGTEAFF.

V usage is TRBV2 and J usage is TRBJ1-6, with 11 bases aligning to TRBD1. CDR1 and CDR2 (germline): SNHLY, FYNNEI. The J segment lost 8 bases and the V segment lost 6 bases, leaving 12 bases of the junction unmatched. The CDR3 loop spans 17 amino acids. CDR3 protein: CASRGTGGPTRDSPLHF. The CDR3 nucleotides read TGTGCCAGCAGAGGGACAGGGGGACCTACTAGGGATTCACCCCTCCACTTT.

This chain connects TRBV29-1 to TRBJ2-7, with D perhaps TRBD2 (5 bases). Germline V gene data show CDR1 as SQVTM and CDR2 as ANQGSEA. V was cut by 6 bases and J by 6 bases, with 18 bases left in between. The CDR3 totals 13 residues. CDR3 loop: CSVGGLRVSEQYF. The DNA of the CDR3 is TGCAGCGTCGGAGGCCTTAGGGTATCCGAGCAGTACTTC.

The J gene is TRBJ1-4, the V gene TRBV6-4; 8 bases fit TRBD1. This CDR3 is built from 16 residues. Germline loops: CDR1 MRHNA, CDR2 SNTAGT. J was trimmed by 7 bases and V by 7 bases; bases with no gene match: 14. Written as DNA, the CDR3 is TGTGCCAGCAAACCAGAAGTAGGACAGGGCAGTGAAAAACTGTTTTTT. Translation: CASKPEVGQGSEKLFF.

The chain combines TRBV18 with TRBJ2-5; 10 nucleotides agree with TRBD1. The V gene's germline CDR1 is KGHSH and CDR2 LQKENI. The ends lost 4 bases at V and 4 bases at J; junction bases unmatched: 6. This CDR3 has 15 residues. DNA of the CDR3: TGTGCCAGCTCACTGGGAGGGACAGGGGCAGAGACCCAGTACTTC. The encoded protein is CASSLGGTGAETQYF.

This clone was found once. This chain uses TRBV7-2 with TRBJ1-2, with TRBD1 matching 7 bases. The germline gives CDR1 SGHTA, CDR2 FQGNSA. Germline trimming cut 5 bases from V and 7 bases from J; bases unmatched to any gene: 16. The CDR3 is 16 residues long. The CDR3: CASSTRGDTIFSGYTF. Here the CDR3 DNA reads TGTGCCAGCAGCACCAGGGGGGACACTATCTTCAGTGGCTACACCTTC.

This clone was seen more than once but under ten times. The V call is TRBV12-3 or TRBV12-4, the J call TRBJ1-2; D possibly corresponds to TRBD1 (6 bases). This CDR3 is built from 13 residues. With 2 bases removed from V and 7 bases from J, the gap between germline ends came to 11 bases. The CDR3 region is CASSLSTGIGYTF. CDR3 DNA sequence: TGTGCCAGCAGTTTAAGTACAGGGATTGGCTACACCTTC.

V usage is TRBV24-1 and J usage is TRBJ1-1; tentative D call: TRBD1 (5 bases). The ends were cut back, 2 bases at V and 4 bases at J, with 13 bases in the middle. Germline-derived CDR1 and CDR2 are KGHDR and SFDVKD. The CDR3 loop spans 15 amino acids. The CDR3 region is CATSDSRTGGTEAFF. The CDR3 DNA follows: TGTGCCACCAGTGATTCTCGTACGGGGGGCACTGAAGCTTTCTTT.

This clone was counted once. The V gene is TRBV6-5, the J gene TRBJ1-2; no firm D call. CDR1 is MNHEY and CDR2 is SVGAGI in the germline V gene. This CDR3 contains 13 residues. Trimming stripped 4 bases from V and 5 bases from J, with 11 bases between. CDR3 sequence (DNA): TGTGCCAGCAGTTTACCCGGGTATTATGGCTACACCTTC. Its translation: CASSLPGYYGYTF.

The V gene is TRBV9, the J gene TRBJ1-2; D remains unclear. The length of the CDR3 is 15 residues. V lost 0 bases, J lost 8 bases, and 17 bases lay in between. CDR1 and CDR2 (germline): SGDLS, YYNGEE. In nucleotides, the CDR3 is TGTGCCAGCAGCGTAGGGGAGGGCGTCGTAGGGGGCTACACCTTC. This translates into CASSVGEGVVGGYTF.

The chain couples TRBV5-5 to TRBJ2-2; maybe TRBD1 (5 bases). CDR3 length: 16 residues. Trimming took 0 bases from V and 4 from J, leaving 13 bases between them. Germline V gives CDR1 SGHKS, CDR2 YYEKEE (reference sequence). The CDR3 region has the DNA TGTGCCAGCAGCTTGGAATTGGCCAGGGCCACCGGGGAGCTGTTTTTT. Encoded protein: CASSLELARATGELFF.

The chain links TRBV3-1 (or the pseudogene TRBV3-2) to TRBJ1-3; no clear D. The V gene lost 4 bases and the J gene lost 0 bases, with 10 bases spanning the gap. The CDR3 runs to 15 residues. Germline CDR1 LGHDT, CDR2 YNNKEL (reference sequence). CDR3 in amino acids: CASSLRRSSGNTIYF. The DNA of the CDR3 is TGTGCCAGCAGCCTTCGACGGAGCTCTGGAAACACCATATATTTT.

The chain couples TRBV6-5 to TRBJ1-2; tentatively, D is TRBD1 (5 bases). There are 12 residues in the CDR3. Germline-derived CDR1 and CDR2 are MNHEY and SVGAGI. The germline V and J ends were trimmed by 9 bases and 8 bases, with 16 bases remaining between them. This CDR3 reads CASRPGGEGYTF. The CDR3 DNA sequence: TGTGCCAGTCGACCGGGAGGGGAAGGCTACACCTTC.

The rearrangement links TRBV28 to TRBJ1-5, with D hard to call. Germline CDR1 and CDR2: MDHEN and SYDVKM. V gave up 3 bases and J gave up 2 bases, with 11 bases separating them. The CDR3 contains 15 residues. The CDR3 is CASSFSRSRNQPQHF. In nucleotides, the CDR3 is TGTGCCAGCAGTTTCTCCAGGTCGCGCAATCAGCCCCAGCATTTT.

The V call is TRBV27, the J call TRBJ1-2; the D gene is possibly TRBD1 (6 bases). This CDR3 is built from 14 residues. Germline V gene lookup returns CDR1 MNHEY and CDR2 SMNVEV (reference sequence). The V and J ends lost 8 bases and 6 bases respectively, with 19 bases between them. Written as DNA, the CDR3 is TGTGCCAGCCGAATCGCAGGGGCCCAAAATGGCTACACCTTC. Its translation: CASRIAGAQNGYTF.

The genes are TRBV6-5 and TRBJ2-1, with a possible D match to TRBD1 (6 bases). The CDR3 has 11 residues. Trimming took 5 bases from V and 10 from J, leaving 9 bases between them. From germline, CDR1 is MNHEY and CDR2 SVGAGI. CDR3 in amino acids: CASSQGREQFF. The CDR3 DNA reads as TGTGCCAGCAGTCAGGGGAGAGAGCAGTTCTTC.

The V call is TRBV2, the J call TRBJ2-7; maybe TRBD2 (5 bases). This CDR3 is 13 amino acids long. Trimming removed 7 bases from V and 6 bases from J, with 16 bases in between. The germline V gene has CDR1 SNHLY and CDR2 FYNNEI. In DNA, the CDR3 is TGTGCCAGCACCACCGGGGAGCGGATCGAGCAGTACTTC. Protein product: CASTTGERIEQYF. The entire variable domain, with the rest obtained from reference TRBV2 and TRBJ2-7, is as follows: EPEVTQTPSHQVTQMGQEVILRCVPISNHLYFYWYRQILGQKVEFLVSFYNNEISEKSEIFDDQFSVERPDGSNFTLKIRSTKLEDSAMYFCASTTGERIEQYFGPGTRLTVT.

Remarks on this clone: Other DNA sequences from this sample encode an identical CDR3 as well. This chain uses TRBV7-2 with TRBJ2-2; possible D gene TRBD1, 5 bases. Looked up from germline, CDR1 is SGHTA and CDR2 is FQGNSA. This CDR3 spans 14 amino acids. Trimming took off 5 bases at V and 3 bases at J, with 10 bases between the two ends. The DNA for the CDR3 is TGTGCCAGCAGCCTACCAGGGCACACCGGGGAGCTGTTTTTT. It yields the protein CASSLPGHTGELFF.

This clone came up once. The chain recombines TRBV19 with TRBJ2-3; a possible D gene is TRBD1 (6 bases). CDR1 LNHDA and CDR2 SQIVND come from the germline V gene (reference sequence). The CDR3 contains 15 residues. Trimming took 1 base from V and 5 from J, leaving 13 bases between them. Written as DNA, the CDR3 is TGTGCCAGTAGTATAGGGGCCAGGGGTGTAGATACGCAGTATTTT. Translating it yields CASSIGARGVDTQYF.

The rearrangement joins TRBV2 to TRBJ1-2; a weak D match, TRBD1 (6 bases). CDR1 and CDR2 from the germline V gene are SNHLY and FYNNEI. CDR3 length: 12 amino acids. Trimming removed 5 bases from V and 7 bases from J, with 11 bases in between. The CDR3: CASSPQGFGYTF. CDR3 coding DNA: TGTGCCAGCAGTCCACAGGGATTTGGCTACACCTTC.

The chain is built from TRBV19 and TRBJ1-2, with 7 positions matching TRBD1. After removal of 6 bases from V and 4 bases from J, the junction contained 8 bases not matched to a gene. The CDR3 length is 14 residues. CDR1 LNHDA and CDR2 SQIVND come from the germline V gene (reference sequence). This chain's CDR3 is CASRTTGRSYGYTF. CDR3 sequence (DNA): TGTGCCAGTAGGACGACAGGGCGCTCCTATGGCTACACCTTC.

The chain links TRBV5-5 to TRBJ2-7; TRBD1 aligns across 8 bases. Per the germline V gene, CDR1 is SGHKS and CDR2 is YYEKEE (reference sequence). This CDR3 has 14 residues. The V segment lost 4 bases and the J segment 1 base; nucleotides outside the gene matches: 4. This CDR3 is CASSSRTGSYEQYF. In DNA, the CDR3 is TGTGCCAGCAGCAGCCGGACAGGGTCCTACGAGCAGTACTTC. Together with reference TRBV5-5 and TRBJ2-7, the CDR3 gives the full variable domain: DAGVTQSPTHLIKTRGQQVTLRCSPISGHKSVSWYQQVLGQGPQFIFQYYEKEERGRGNFPDRFSARQFPNYSSELNVNALLLGDSALYLCASSSRTGSYEQYFGPGTRLTVT.

This chain connects TRBV7-2 to TRBJ1-3, with D unclear. Trimming left V 4 bases short and J 9 bases short, with 13 bases between. The germline CDR1 and CDR2 sequences are SGHTA and FQGNSA. The CDR3 is 13 amino acids. In DNA, the CDR3 is TGTGCCAGCAGCTCGGTAACCGGTAGCACCATATATTTT. This encodes CASSSVTGSTIYF.

The chain couples TRBV19 to TRBJ1-1; weak D call: TRBD1 (6 bases). Germline CDR1 and CDR2: LNHDA and SQIVND (reference sequence). CDR3 size: 14 residues. The V and J ends lost 5 bases and 5 bases respectively, with 15 bases between them. The CDR3 region has the DNA TGTGCCAGTAGTTCCCGGGGGGGGCCGACTGAAGCTTTCTTT. It specifies CASSSRGGPTEAFF.

The genes are TRBV29-1 and TRBJ1-1; D remains unclear. Germline V gene sequence: CDR1 SQVTM, CDR2 ANQGSEA. Trimming removed 0 bases from V and 8 bases from J, with 10 bases in between. CDR3 size: 12 residues. CDR3 coding DNA: TGCAGCGTTGAAGAGTCAGGAAAAGAAGCTTTCTTT. This encodes CSVEESGKEAFF. The full variable domain, in which reference TRBV29-1 and TRBJ1-1 provide the parts outside the CDR3, is SAVISQKPSRDICQRGTSLTIQCQVDSQVTMMFWYRQQPGQSLTLIATANQGSEATYESGFVIDKFPISRPNLTFSTLTVSNMSPEDSSIYLCSVEESGKEAFFGQGTRLTVV.

This clone came up once. The V and J genes are TRBV11-2 and TRBJ2-2, with a possible D match to TRBD1 (5 bases). The CDR3 sequence is 17 residues long. Germline V CDR1 and CDR2: SGHAT, FQNNGV. The germline V and J ends were trimmed by 1 base and 4 bases, with 16 bases remaining between them. CDR3 amino acids: CASSLAPDTSPTGELFF. The CDR3 nucleotides are TGTGCCAGCAGCTTAGCCCCGGACACCAGTCCCACCGGGGAGCTGTTTTTT.

The chain has TRBV2 and TRBJ2-1; D not resolved. The CDR3 runs to 11 residues. Trimming took 6 bases from V and 5 from J, leaving 5 bases between them. Germline lookup yields CDR1 SNHLY and CDR2 FYNNEI. CDR3 nucleotide sequence: TGTGCCAGCAGCAGTGACAATGAGCAGTTCTTC. This encodes CASSSDNEQFF.